The clone carrying this T cell receptor beta chain has more than one count but fewer than ten. This entry is derived from a study of blood T cell repertoires in COVID-19. Looking at the study overall: Acute and convalescent COVID-19 samples came from the United States, Italy and Spain. The analysed material was cDNA or gDNA that came from T cells, B-cell-depleted T cells, or PBMCs.

CDR1 SGHRS and CDR2 YFSETQ come from the germline V gene. This CDR3 region has 15 residues. Trimming removed 4 bases from V and 1 base from J, with 15 bases in between. The data were produced by immunoSEQ multiplex PCR, yet TCRdb's version contains in-frame clones alone and is incomplete. Among approximately 180,000 clones listed, 80% to 90% were seen once. The sequenced material came from PBMCs or T cells enriched from blood (not recorded which). The V call is TRBV5-1, the J call TRBJ2-7, with a possible D match to TRBD1 (5 bases). The sequence derives from a middle-aged woman with acute COVID-19. CDR3 in DNA: TGCGCCAGCAGCAATGTACCTCAGGGATCCTACGAGCAGTACTTC. It specifies CASSNVPQGSYEQYF.